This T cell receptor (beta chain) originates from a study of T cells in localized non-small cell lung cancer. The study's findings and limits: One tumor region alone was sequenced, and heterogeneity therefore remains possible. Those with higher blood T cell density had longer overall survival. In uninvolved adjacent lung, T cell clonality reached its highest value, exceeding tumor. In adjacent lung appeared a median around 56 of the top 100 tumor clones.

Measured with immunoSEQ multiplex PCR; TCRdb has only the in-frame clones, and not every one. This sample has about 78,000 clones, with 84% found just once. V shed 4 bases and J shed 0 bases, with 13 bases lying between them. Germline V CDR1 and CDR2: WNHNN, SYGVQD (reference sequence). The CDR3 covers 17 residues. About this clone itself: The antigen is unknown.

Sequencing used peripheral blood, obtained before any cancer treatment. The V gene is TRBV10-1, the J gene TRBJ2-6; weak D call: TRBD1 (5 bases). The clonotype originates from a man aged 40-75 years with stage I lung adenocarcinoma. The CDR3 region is CASSAGNLNSGANVLTF. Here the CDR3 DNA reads TGCGCCAGCAGTGCAGGGAATCTCAACTCTGGGGCCAACGTCCTGACTTTC.